These T cell receptor beta chains were read from a single sample in a study of blood T cell repertoires in COVID-19. The data were produced by immunoSEQ multiplex PCR, yet TCRdb's version contains in-frame clones alone and is incomplete. This table has about 82,000 clones, just under 80% appearing once. The sequenced sample was peripheral blood. These receptors all come from a man in his 60s with COVID-19, enrolled during active disease. The CDR3 runs from the conserved cysteine through the conserved F or W. A D gene is named only where the DNA matches it firmly. Clone size is given for some rows only: seen once, a few or many times, or a class if the clone is expanded.

- TRBJ1-3 TRBV7-9 - CASSPSQSPSGNTIYF TGTGCCAGCAGCCCATCACAGAGCCCCTCTGGAAACACCATATATTTT
- TRBJ1-1 TRBV19 - CASSTFAGATTEAFF TGTGCCAGTAGTACCTTTGCGGGGGCGACCACTGAAGCTTTCTTT
- TRBJ1-3 TRBV7-9 - CASSAYGQLGNTIYF TGTGCCAGCAGCGCCTACGGACAGCTAGGAAACACCATATATTTT
once TRBJ2-7 TRBV2 - CASSPSYEQYF TGTGCCAGCAGCCCCAGCTACGAGCAGTACTTC
once TRBJ1-2 TRBV7-9 - CASNSTTPNYGYTF TGTGCCAGCAACTCGACAACCCCTAACTATGGCTACACCTTC
- TRBJ2-1 TRBV10-3 TRBD1 CAIRGTGGSYNEQFF TGTGCCATCAGGGGGACAGGGGGCTCCTACAATGAGCAGTTCTTC
- TRBJ1-3 TRBV7-9 TRBD1 CASSMDRVGNTIYF TGTGCCAGCAGCATGGACAGGGTCGGAAACACCATATATTTT
- TRBJ2-1 TRBV3-1/TRBV3-2 TRBD1 CASSHHRGLDNEQFF TGTGCCAGCAGCCATCACAGGGGGCTCGACAATGAGCAGTTCTTC
- TRBJ1-2 TRBV7-9 TRBD1 CASSPGTGGAGLYGYTF TGTGCCAGCAGCCCGGGGACAGGGGGCGCGGGTTTGTATGGCTACACCTTC
- TRBJ1-4 TRBV27 - CASSLPGDYPEKLFF TGTGCCAGCAGTCTCCCCGGGGACTACCCTGAAAAACTGTTTTTT
- TRBJ2-5 TRBV6-5 - CASSLSETQYF TGTGCCAGCAGTCTCAGTGAGACCCAGTACTTC
- TRBJ1-1 TRBV4-1 - CASSQVDDRRTTEAFF TGCGCCAGCAGCCAAGTGGACGACAGAAGGACCACTGAAGCTTTCTTT
- TRBJ1-1 TRBV6-6 - CASSYGQGKDSEAFF TGTGCCAGCAGTTACGGCCAGGGAAAGGATTCTGAAGCTTTCTTT
- TRBJ2-7 TRBV18 - CASSPPVTGGGYEQYF TGTGCCAGCTCCCCCCCCGTGACCGGGGGAGGTTACGAGCAGTACTTC
- TRBJ1-2 TRBV7-9 - CASSLVMGAGYTF TGTGCCAGCAGCTTAGTGATGGGGGCTGGCTACACCTTC
- TRBJ2-2 TRBV5-5 TRBD2 CASSYSGGADTGELFF TGTGCCAGCAGCTATAGCGGGGGGGCCGACACCGGGGAGCTGTTTTTT
- TRBJ1-1 TRBV6-6 TRBD1 CASRALDRGNTEAFF TGTGCCAGCAGGGCCCTGGACAGGGGGAACACTGAAGCTTTCTTT
- TRBJ2-1 TRBV12-3/TRBV12-4 TRBD1 CASSSGQYNEQFF TGTGCCAGCAGTTCGGGACAGTACAATGAGCAGTTCTTC
- TRBJ2-1 TRBV3-1/TRBV3-2 TRBD1 CASSPWGTGSSKNEQFF TGTGCCAGCAGCCCGTGGGGGACAGGGAGCTCCAAAAATGAGCAGTTCTTC
- TRBJ2-3 TRBV7-3 - CASSLRDSPRPDTQYF TGTGCCAGCAGCTTACGGGACTCCCCACGACCAGATACGCAGTATTTT
- TRBJ1-5 TRBV10-3 - CAISESAAGNQPQHF TGTGCCATCAGTGAGTCTGCGGCAGGCAATCAGCCCCAGCATTTT
- TRBJ2-1 TRBV2 TRBD2 CASSEWGGNEQFF TGTGCCAGCAGTGAATGGGGGGGAAATGAGCAGTTCTTC
- TRBJ2-3 TRBV2 TRBD2 CASSARTSGRASNTQYF TGTGCCAGCAGTGCGCGGACTAGCGGGAGGGCCTCAAATACGCAGTATTTT
- TRBJ2-1 TRBV27 - CASSPAGWLGNEQFF TGTGCCAGCAGTCCCGCGGGATGGCTGGGCAATGAGCAGTTCTTC
few TRBJ1-5 TRBV27 - CASSLYPPRVLNQPQHF TGTGCCAGCAGTTTATACCCACCCCGGGTCCTCAATCAGCCCCAGCATTTT
- TRBJ2-5 TRBV7-7 TRBD2 CASSLQRGGQETQYF TGTGCTAGCAGCTTACAGCGGGGGGGCCAAGAGACCCAGTACTTC
- TRBJ2-3 TRBV4-1 - CASSHPGGTTDTQYF TGCGCCAGCAGCCATCCGGGTGGCACGACAGATACGCAGTATTTT
- TRBJ1-2 TRBV5-4 - CASSPEEGAVYGYTF TGTGCCAGCAGCCCGGAAGAAGGCGCGGTTTATGGCTACACCTTC
few TRBJ2-3 TRBV10-3 TRBD1 CAISGGTGDTDTQYF TGTGCCATCAGTGGCGGGACAGGGGACACAGATACGCAGTATTTT
- TRBJ1-1 TRBV5-1 - CASSSNPRGNTEAFF TGCGCCAGCAGCTCGAATCCCAGGGGCAACACTGAAGCTTTCTTT
once TRBJ2-7 TRBV7-3 TRBD2 CASSLIGTSGSYEQYF TGTGCCAGCAGCTTAATAGGGACTAGCGGGTCCTACGAGCAGTACTTC
- TRBJ1-1 TRBV7-6 - CASSLGSPDRNTEAFF TGTGCCAGCAGCTTAGGTAGTCCGGACAGGAACACTGAAGCTTTCTTT
few TRBJ2-1 TRBV7-9 - CASSLTAFDEQFF TGTGCCAGCAGCTTAACAGCATTCGATGAGCAGTTCTTC
- TRBJ1-5 TRBV2 - CASSERGGAGQPQHF TGTGCCAGCAGTGAACGTGGGGGGGCTGGTCAGCCCCAGCATTTT
- TRBJ2-5 TRBV10-3 - CAISESNRQETQYF TGTGCCATCAGTGAGTCTAACAGGCAAGAGACCCAGTACTTC
- TRBJ2-7 TRBV15 TRBD2 CATSRDLGAGGHEQYF TGTGCCACCAGCAGAGATCTGGGAGCGGGAGGCCACGAGCAGTACTTC
- TRBJ2-7 TRBV7-6 TRBD2 CASSLYGGEDYEQYF TGTGCCAGCAGCTTATACGGGGGGGAAGACTACGAGCAGTACTTC
- TRBJ2-2 TRBV2 - CASSEAGRPGELFF TGTGCCAGCAGTGAAGCAGGGAGACCCGGGGAGCTGTTTTTT
few TRBJ1-5 TRBV12-3/TRBV12-4 TRBD1 CASSYDRDQPQHF TGTGCCAGCAGCTACGACAGGGACCAGCCCCAGCATTTT
- TRBJ2-2 TRBV9 TRBD1 CASSPTGGSGELFF TGTGCCAGCAGCCCGACAGGGGGTTCCGGGGAGCTGTTTTTT
- TRBJ1-2 TRBV9 TRBD1 CASSVRAGQGVSQLNYGYTF TGTGCCAGCAGCGTTCGCGCGGGACAGGGGGTTTCTCAACTTAACTATGGCTACACCTTC
many TRBJ1-5 TRBV27 - CASSLSRYSNQPQHF TGTGCCAGCAGTTTAAGCCGGTATAGCAATCAGCCCCAGCATTTT
once TRBJ1-5 TRBV5-1 - CASSLDIGIDQPQHF TGCGCCAGCAGCTTGGATATTGGTATAGATCAGCCCCAGCATTTT
- TRBJ1-5 TRBV6-2/TRBV6-3 - CASSLGGSGNQPQHF TGTGCCAGCAGCCTGGGGGGTAGCGGCAATCAGCCCCAGCATTTT
- TRBJ2-1 TRBV5-1 - CASSLGGYNEQFF TGCGCCAGCAGCTTGGGAGGCTACAATGAGCAGTTCTTC
- TRBJ2-2 TRBV6-2/TRBV6-3 - CASSSSREAGELFF TGTGCCAGCAGTTCAAGCAGGGAGGCCGGGGAGCTGTTTTTT